These T cell receptor beta chains were read from a single sample in a study of control samples from healthy donors and cancer patients. The protocol was immunoSEQ multiplex PCR, while the TCRdb copy is restricted to in-frame clones and leaves out a portion. The sample records some 150,000 clones, around 90% being singletons. Input material: blood. Source of these receptors: a young man in good health. The CDR3 runs from the conserved cysteine through the conserved F or W. Each record gives: D gene, clone size, V gene, J gene, CDR3 protein. The D gene is left open where the match is weak. The listing skips clone size in some rows; elsewhere it reads once, few, many or a size class.

NA	NA	TRBV19	TRBJ1-2	CASSISGSYGYTF
NA	NA	TRBV29-1	TRBJ1-2	CSVEEADYGYTF
NA	few	TRBV3-1/TRBV3-2	TRBJ2-7	CASRQTASSYEQYF
TRBD1	NA	TRBV7-9	TRBJ1-5	CASSPGGGNQPQHF
TRBD1	NA	TRBV2	TRBJ1-6	CASAAQGTSYNSPLHF
NA	NA	TRBV18	TRBJ1-6	CASSPQTPYNSPLHF
NA	NA	TRBV7-9	TRBJ1-2	CASSSSTAGAAGYTF
NA	NA	TRBV5-1	TRBJ2-5	CASSETGGGETQYF
NA	NA	TRBV6-5	TRBJ1-1	CASSYSGLYPAFF
TRBD1	few	TRBV4-3	TRBJ1-5	CASSQSSQGGNQPQHF
TRBD2	NA	TRBV11-2	TRBJ2-1	CASSFGLAGENEQFF
TRBD2	NA	TRBV14	TRBJ2-2	CASSPRTSGRLLYLGGELFF
TRBD2	NA	TRBV9	TRBJ2-1	CASSDRTLAETYNEQFF
TRBD2	NA	TRBV7-3	TRBJ2-1	CASSAQPGLETEQFF
NA	once	TRBV6-2/TRBV6-3	TRBJ1-2	CASSRQTGNYGYTF
NA	NA	TRBV7-2	TRBJ2-7	CASSFWGQGPYEQYF
NA	NA	TRBV21-1	TRBJ2-3	CASSKGTSGSTDTQYF
NA	NA	TRBV7-2	TRBJ2-7	CASSRPPWEQYF
TRBD2	NA	TRBV9	TRBJ2-7	CASSPSGGGVEQYF
NA	NA	TRBV6-5	TRBJ2-7	CASTAEAYEQYF
NA	once	TRBV19	TRBJ2-1	CASSPVGSEQFF
NA	once	TRBV15	TRBJ1-1	CATSRELGGDAFF
NA	NA	TRBV5-6	TRBJ2-5	CASSLDRARETQYF
TRBD1	NA	TRBV23-1	TRBJ1-2	CANKDREDGYTF
NA	few	TRBV5-6	TRBJ1-4	CASSPLGRGNEKLFF
NA	NA	TRBV6-6	TRBJ2-5	CASSYSGTGAETQYF
TRBD2	few	TRBV7-6	TRBJ2-2	CASSFGGSMNGELFF
TRBD2	NA	TRBV23-1	TRBJ2-7	CASSRGGASGNYEQYF
NA	NA	TRBV7-8	TRBJ2-2	CASSLMRELFF
TRBD1	NA	TRBV5-6	TRBJ2-5	CASSTRVTGPQETQYF
TRBD1	NA	TRBV19	TRBJ2-7	CASSPTGGAVEQYF
NA	NA	TRBV27	TRBJ2-7	CASSSAGGRNYEQYF
TRBD1	NA	TRBV3-1/TRBV3-2	TRBJ1-5	CASSQARMDRGHQPQHF
TRBD1	NA	TRBV6-5	TRBJ1-4	CASTISGGREKLFF
TRBD2	NA	TRBV6-5	TRBJ2-1	CASSPRGAGGNEQFF
NA	NA	TRBV4-3	TRBJ2-2	CASSQDLAPRAGNTGELFF
TRBD1	NA	TRBV5-4	TRBJ1-2	CASSPGQGLNYGYTF
NA	NA	TRBV5-4	TRBJ1-1	CASSSFLGGETEAFF
NA	once	TRBV19	TRBJ1-2	CASSMALGFYYGYTF
TRBD1	NA	TRBV5-4	TRBJ2-5	CASSSNRGAETQYF
NA	NA	TRBV19	TRBJ2-1	CASSRTGIGQFF
TRBD2	NA	TRBV7-2	TRBJ2-1	CASTPRGLARTDEQFF
NA	NA	TRBV12-1	TRBJ1-2	CASSSRQGYGYTF
TRBD2	NA	TRBV27	TRBJ2-3	CASSSPMGGYTDTQYF
NA	few	TRBV14	TRBJ1-4	CASSLTTKGNEKLFF
TRBD1	NA	TRBV7-8	TRBJ2-3	CASSVRDRISTDTQYF
NA	once	TRBV7-9	TRBJ2-7	CASSLDYEQYF
TRBD2	once	TRBV7-3	TRBJ2-3	CASSSPTSGTDTQYF
NA	NA	TRBV11-3	TRBJ2-7	CASSRERDPSYEQYF
NA	NA	TRBV6-1	TRBJ2-7	CASSEGKQGNYEQYF